This record looks at one T cell receptor (beta chain) sequence and its context. This clonotype has ten or more counts. Which antigen it targets is not known. Base qualities were left out, and no much larger clone turns up one base away. The data derive from a study of CD8+CD57+ T cells in acquired aplastic anemia (dated by TCRdb to the late 2010s). Regarding the complete study: A mean of 3.2 ug of DNA, ranging from about 0.19 to 27.4 ug, was extracted from sorted CD4+ and CD8+ cells. A CD8+CD57+ expansion meant a frequency higher than the mean frequency seen in healthy subjects. What the authors observed across the whole study: Patients and healthy controls showed no significant difference in CD8+ Simpson's diversity (P=0.060). About 28 CD8+ CDR3 sequences were found in both patients and controls but appeared to be highly expressed in patients and within the immunodominant clones of the patients.

The CDR3, from cysteine to phenylalanine, totals 12 residues. Kept here is only the CDR3 DNA, which spans 36 bases and is read in frame from base 1. CDR1 and CDR2, per the germline V gene, are WSHSY and SAAADI. The trim is 2 bases for V and 10 bases for J, with a gap of 6 bases between the germline ends. Profiling of TCR beta VDJ combinations and CDR3 sequences used genomic DNA as the template. TCR repertoire sequencing was run on an Illumina HiSeq 2000. Per the source publication's procedure: TRBV/TRBJ rearrangement plots, CDR3 size and DJ length profiles, and Simpson's diversity index were used to evaluate the repertoires. The immunodominant clone was defined as the most abundant DNA sequence in deep sequencing data. CDR3 amino acid sequences were checked for sharing between subjects and were compared against published repertoires and the VDJdb database. Using fastp trimming at Q25 and MiXCR clonotype assembly, TCRdb reanalyzed the public sequencing data and kept in-frame beta chains. Each record represents a unique CDR3 protein, reported with the most common genes and DNA among its rows. These V and J calls are TCRdb output, not the study's own analysis. The sample table shows about 160,000 distinct CDR3 sequences, and 45% to 55% are seen once. About 30% of the sample is taken by the ten largest.

The patients picked for sequencing were ones in whom flow cytometry had shown an expansion of CD8+CD57+ cells. Every patient had severe acquired aplastic anemia, diagnosed using the International Study of Aplastic Anemia and Agranulocytosis and Camitta criteria. At the time blood was sampled, none of the patients had received any therapy. In the study, sorted CD4+ and CD8+ blood T cells from patients with severe aplastic anemia and from healthy subjects underwent deep sequencing of TCR repertoires. Patients were enrolled under clinicaltrials.gov protocols 00001620, 01623167, 00001397, 00071045, 00081523 and 00961064 in the USA. Ficoll-Paque density gradient centrifugation was used to isolate peripheral blood mononuclear cells. Before DNA extraction, CD4+ and CD8+ T cells were sorted by FACS or by magnetic beads.

The rearrangement combines TRBV10-2 with TRBJ1-6, with TRBD1 as a weak D call on 5 bases. The sequencing input was sorted CD4+, CD8+, or CD8+CD57+ T cells (not recorded which) from PBMCs. The source is a human donor with aplastic anemia. The CDR3 reads as follows: CASSEDSSPLHF. The DNA sequence is TGCGCCAGCAGTGAGGACAGCTCACCCCTCCACTTT.